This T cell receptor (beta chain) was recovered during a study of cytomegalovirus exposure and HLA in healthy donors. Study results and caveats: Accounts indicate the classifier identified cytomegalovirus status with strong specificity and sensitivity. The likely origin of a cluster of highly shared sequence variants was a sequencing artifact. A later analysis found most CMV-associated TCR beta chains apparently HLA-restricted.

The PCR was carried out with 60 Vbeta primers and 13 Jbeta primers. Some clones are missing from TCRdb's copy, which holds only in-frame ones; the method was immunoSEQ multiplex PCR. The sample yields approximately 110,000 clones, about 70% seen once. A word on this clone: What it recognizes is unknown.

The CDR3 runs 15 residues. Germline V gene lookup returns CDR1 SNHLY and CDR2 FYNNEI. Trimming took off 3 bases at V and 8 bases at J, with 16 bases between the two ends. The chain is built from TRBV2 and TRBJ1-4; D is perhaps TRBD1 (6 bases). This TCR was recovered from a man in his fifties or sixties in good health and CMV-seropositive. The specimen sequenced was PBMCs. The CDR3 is CASSDGAGGVEKLFF. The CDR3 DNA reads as TGTGCCAGCAGTGATGGGGCGGGGGGCGTCGAAAAACTGTTTTTT.